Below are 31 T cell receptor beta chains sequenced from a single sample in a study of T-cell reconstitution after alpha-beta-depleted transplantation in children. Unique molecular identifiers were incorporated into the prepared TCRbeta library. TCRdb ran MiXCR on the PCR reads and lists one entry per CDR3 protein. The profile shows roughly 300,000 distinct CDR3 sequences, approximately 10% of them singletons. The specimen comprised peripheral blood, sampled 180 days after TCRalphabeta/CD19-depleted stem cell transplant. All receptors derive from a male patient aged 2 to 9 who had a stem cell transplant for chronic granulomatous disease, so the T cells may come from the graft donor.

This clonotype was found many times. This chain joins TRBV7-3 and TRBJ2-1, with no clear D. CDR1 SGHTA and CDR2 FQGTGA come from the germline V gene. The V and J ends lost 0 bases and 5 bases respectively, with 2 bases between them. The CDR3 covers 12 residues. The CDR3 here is CASSLTNNEQFF. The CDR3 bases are TGTGCCAGCAGCTTAACCAACAATGAGCAGTTCTTC.

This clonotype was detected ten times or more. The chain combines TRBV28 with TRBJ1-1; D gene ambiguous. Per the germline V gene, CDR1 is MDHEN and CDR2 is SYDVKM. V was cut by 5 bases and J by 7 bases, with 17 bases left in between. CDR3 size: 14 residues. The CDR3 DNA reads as TGTGCCAGCAGTCTCGATCGGACGGCGGATGAAGCTTTCTTT. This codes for CASSLDRTADEAFF.

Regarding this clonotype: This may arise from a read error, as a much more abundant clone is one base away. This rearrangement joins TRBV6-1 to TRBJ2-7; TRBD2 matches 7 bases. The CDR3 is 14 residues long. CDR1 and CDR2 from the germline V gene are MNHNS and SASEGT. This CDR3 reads CASRDDGRSCEQYF. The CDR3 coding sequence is TGTGCCAGCAGAGATGACGGGAGGTCCTGCGAGCAGTACTTC.

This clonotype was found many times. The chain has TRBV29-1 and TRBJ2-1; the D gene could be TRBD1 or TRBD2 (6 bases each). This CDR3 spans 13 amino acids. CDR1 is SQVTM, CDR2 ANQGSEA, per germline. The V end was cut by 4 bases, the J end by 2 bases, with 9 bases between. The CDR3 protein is CSVGGATYNEQFF. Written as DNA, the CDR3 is TGCAGCGTTGGGGGGGCAACCTACAATGAGCAGTTCTTC.

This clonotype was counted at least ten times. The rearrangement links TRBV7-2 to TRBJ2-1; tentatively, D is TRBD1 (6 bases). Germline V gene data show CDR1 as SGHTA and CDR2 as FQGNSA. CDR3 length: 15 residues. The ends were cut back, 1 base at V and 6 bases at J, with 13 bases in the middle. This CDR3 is CASSLVGGQSNEQFF. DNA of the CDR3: TGTGCCAGCAGCTTAGTGGGTGGACAGAGCAATGAGCAGTTCTTC.

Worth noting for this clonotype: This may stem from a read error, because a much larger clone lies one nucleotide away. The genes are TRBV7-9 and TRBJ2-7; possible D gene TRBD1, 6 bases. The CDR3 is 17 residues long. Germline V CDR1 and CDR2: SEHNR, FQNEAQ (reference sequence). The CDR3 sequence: CASSLSAGQFFSDEQYF. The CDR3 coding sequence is TGTGCCAGCAGCTTATCCGCCGGACAGTTTTTCTCCGACGAGCAGTACTTC. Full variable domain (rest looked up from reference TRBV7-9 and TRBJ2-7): DTGVSQNPRHKITKRGQNVTFRCDPISEHNRLYWYRQTLGQGPEFLTYFQNEAQLEKSRLLSDRFSAERPKGSFSTLEIQRTEQGDSAMYLCASSLSAGQFFSDEQYFGPGTRLTVT.

CDR3 in amino acids: CSVDPGQVLETQYF. Written as DNA, the CDR3 is TGCAGCGTGGACCCGGGACAGGTCTTGGAGACCCAGTACTTC. The chain joins TRBV29-1 to TRBJ2-5, with 8 bases that match TRBD1. Germline assignment: CDR1 SQVTM and CDR2 ANQGSEA. The junction had 11 bases not matched to a gene; V was cut back by 6 bases and J by 5 bases. The CDR3 has 14 amino acids.

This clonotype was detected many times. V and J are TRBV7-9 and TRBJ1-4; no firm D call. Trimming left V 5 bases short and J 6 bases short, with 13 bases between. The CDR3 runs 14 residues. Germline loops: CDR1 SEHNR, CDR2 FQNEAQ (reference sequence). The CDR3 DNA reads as TGTGCCAGCAGCCCAGAGGCGGTGGATGAAAAACTGTTTTTT. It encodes CASSPEAVDEKLFF.

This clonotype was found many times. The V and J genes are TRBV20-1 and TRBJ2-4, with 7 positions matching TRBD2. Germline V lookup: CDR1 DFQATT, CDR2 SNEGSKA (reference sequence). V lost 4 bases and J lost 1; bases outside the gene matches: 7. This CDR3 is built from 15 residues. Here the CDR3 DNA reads TGCAGTGCTAAGAGCGGGGAAAACGCCAAAAACATTCAGTACTTC. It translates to CSAKSGENAKNIQYF.

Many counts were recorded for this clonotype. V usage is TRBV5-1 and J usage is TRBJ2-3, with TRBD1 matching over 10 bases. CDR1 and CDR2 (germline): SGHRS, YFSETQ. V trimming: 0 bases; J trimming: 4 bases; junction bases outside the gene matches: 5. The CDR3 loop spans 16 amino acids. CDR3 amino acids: CASSLAWDRGPDTQYF. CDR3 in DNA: TGCGCCAGCAGCTTGGCGTGGGACAGGGGTCCAGATACGCAGTATTTT.

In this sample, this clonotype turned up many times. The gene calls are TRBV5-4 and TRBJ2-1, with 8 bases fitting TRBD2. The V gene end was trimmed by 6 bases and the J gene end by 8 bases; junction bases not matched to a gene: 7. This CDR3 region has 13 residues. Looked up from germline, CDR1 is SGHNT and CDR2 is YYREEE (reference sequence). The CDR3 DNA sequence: TGTGCCAGCACCCTGGCGGGGGGATATGAGCAGTTCTTC. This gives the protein CASTLAGGYEQFF.

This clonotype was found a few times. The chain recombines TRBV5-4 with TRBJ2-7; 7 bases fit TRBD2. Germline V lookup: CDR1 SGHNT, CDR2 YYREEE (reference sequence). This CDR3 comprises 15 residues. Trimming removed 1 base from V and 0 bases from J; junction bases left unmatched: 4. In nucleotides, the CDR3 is TGTGCCAGCAGCTTGTCTAGCGGAAGCTCCTACGAGCAGTACTTC. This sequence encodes CASSLSSGSSYEQYF.

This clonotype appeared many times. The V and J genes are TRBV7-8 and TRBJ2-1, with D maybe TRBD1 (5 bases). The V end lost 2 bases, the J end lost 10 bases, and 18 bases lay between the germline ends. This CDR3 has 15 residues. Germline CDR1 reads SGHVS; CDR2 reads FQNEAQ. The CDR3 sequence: CASSLRGLADREQFF. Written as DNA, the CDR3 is TGTGCCAGCAGCTTAAGGGGCCTTGCGGATAGGGAGCAGTTCTTC.

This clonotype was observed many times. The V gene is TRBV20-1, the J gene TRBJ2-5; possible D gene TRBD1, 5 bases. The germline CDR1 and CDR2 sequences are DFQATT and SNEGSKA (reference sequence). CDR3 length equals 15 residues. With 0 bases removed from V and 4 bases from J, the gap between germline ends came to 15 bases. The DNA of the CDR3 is TGCAGTGCTAGAGATATTCATAGGGGCCCAGAGACCCAGTACTTC. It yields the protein CSARDIHRGPETQYF.

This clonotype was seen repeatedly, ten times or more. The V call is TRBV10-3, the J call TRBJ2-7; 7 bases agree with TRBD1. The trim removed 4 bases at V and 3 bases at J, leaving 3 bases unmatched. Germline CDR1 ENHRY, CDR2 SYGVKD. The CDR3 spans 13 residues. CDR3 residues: CAISVTGNYEQYF. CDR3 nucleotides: TGTGCCATCAGTGTGACAGGGAACTACGAGCAGTACTTC.

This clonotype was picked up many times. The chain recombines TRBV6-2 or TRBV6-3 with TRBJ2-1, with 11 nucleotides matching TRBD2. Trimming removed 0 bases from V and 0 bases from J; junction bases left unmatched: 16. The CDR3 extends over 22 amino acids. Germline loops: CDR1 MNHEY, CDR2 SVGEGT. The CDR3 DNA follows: TGTGCCAGCAGTTACTCGAGGGGGGTGGTAGCGGGAGGGCAAAGCTCCTACAATGAGCAGTTCTTC. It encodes CASSYSRGVVAGGQSSYNEQFF.

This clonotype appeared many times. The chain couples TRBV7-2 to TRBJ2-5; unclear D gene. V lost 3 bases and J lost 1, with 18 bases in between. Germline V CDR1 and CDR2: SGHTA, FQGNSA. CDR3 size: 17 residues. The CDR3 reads CASSFGRMSQLQETQYF. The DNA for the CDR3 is TGTGCCAGCAGCTTCGGCCGGATGTCTCAACTCCAAGAGACCCAGTACTTC.

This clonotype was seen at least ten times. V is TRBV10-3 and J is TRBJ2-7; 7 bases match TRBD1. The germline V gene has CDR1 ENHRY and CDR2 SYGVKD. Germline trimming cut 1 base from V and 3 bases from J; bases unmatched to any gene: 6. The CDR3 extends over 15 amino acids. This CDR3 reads CAISEWGTELYEQYF. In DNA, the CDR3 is TGTGCCATCAGTGAGTGGGGGACAGAGCTCTACGAGCAGTACTTC.

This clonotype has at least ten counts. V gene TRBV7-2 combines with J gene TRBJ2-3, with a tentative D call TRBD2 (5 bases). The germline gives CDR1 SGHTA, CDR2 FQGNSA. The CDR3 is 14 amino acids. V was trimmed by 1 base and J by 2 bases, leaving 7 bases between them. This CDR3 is CASSLGGYTDTQYF. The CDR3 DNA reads TGTGCCAGCAGCTTAGGAGGGTACACAGATACGCAGTATTTT.

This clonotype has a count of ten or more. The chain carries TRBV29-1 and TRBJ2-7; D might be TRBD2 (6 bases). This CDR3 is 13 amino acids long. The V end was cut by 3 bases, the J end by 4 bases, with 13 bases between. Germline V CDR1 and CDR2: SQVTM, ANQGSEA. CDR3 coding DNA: TGCAGCGTTGAGACCGGGGGAGCTTACGAGCAGTACTTC. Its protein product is CSVETGGAYEQYF.

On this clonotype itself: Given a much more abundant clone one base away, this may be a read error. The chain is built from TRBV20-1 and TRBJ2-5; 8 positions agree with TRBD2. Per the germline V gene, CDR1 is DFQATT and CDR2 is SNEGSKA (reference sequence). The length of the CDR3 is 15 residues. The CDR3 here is CNAPTSGRGQETQYF. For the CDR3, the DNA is TGCAATGCGCCAACCAGCGGGAGAGGCCAAGAGACCCAGTACTTC.

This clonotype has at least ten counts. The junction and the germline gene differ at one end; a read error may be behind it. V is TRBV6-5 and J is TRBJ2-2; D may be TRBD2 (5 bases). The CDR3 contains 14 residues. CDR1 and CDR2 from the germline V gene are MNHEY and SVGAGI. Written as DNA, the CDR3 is TGTGCCAGTAGTTCCGGGACGAACACCGGGGAGCTGTTTTTT. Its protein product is CASSSGTNTGELFF.

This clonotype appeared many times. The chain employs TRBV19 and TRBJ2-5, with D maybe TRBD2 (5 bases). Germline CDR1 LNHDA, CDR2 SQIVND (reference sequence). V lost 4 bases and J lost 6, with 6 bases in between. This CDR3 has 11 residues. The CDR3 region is CASSTGKTQYF. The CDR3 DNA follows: TGTGCCAGTAGTACGGGAAAGACCCAGTACTTC.

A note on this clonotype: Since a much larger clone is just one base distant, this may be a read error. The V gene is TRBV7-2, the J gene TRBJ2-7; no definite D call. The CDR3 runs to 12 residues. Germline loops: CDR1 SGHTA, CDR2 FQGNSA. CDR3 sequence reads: CASTHASYELYF. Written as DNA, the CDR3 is TGTGCCAGCACCCATGCGTCCTACGAGCTGTACTTC.

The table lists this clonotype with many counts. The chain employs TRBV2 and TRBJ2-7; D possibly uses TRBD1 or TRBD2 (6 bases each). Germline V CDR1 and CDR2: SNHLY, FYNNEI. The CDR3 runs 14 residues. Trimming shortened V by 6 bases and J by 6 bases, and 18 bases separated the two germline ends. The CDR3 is CASSEWGAGREQYF. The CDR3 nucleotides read TGTGCCAGCAGCGAATGGGGGGCGGGACGCGAGCAGTACTTC.

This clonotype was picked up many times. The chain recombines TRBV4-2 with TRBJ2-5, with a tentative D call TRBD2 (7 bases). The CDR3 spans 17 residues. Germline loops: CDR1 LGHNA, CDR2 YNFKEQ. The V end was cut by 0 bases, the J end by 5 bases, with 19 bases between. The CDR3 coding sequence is TGTGCCAGCAGCCAAGATGGGACCGGGGGGCCTATGGAGACCCAGTACTTC. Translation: CASSQDGTGGPMETQYF.

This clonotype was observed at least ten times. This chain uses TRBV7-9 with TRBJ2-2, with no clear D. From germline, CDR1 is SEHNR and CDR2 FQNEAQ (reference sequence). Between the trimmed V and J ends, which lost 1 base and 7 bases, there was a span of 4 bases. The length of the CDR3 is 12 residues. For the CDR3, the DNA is TGTGCCAGCAGCTTAGTAGTCGGGGAGCTGTTTTTT. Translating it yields CASSLVVGELFF. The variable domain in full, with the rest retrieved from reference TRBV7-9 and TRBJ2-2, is DTGVSQNPRHKITKRGQNVTFRCDPISEHNRLYWYRQTLGQGPEFLTYFQNEAQLEKSRLLSDRFSAERPKGSFSTLEIQRTEQGDSAMYLCASSLVVGELFFGEGSRLTVL.

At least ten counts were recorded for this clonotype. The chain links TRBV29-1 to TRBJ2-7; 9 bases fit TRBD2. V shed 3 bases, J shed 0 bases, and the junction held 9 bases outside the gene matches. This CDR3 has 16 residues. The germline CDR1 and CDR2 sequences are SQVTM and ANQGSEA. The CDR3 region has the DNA TGCAGCGTTGATATTGCTAGCGGGAATCCCTCCTACGAGCAGTACTTC. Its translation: CSVDIASGNPSYEQYF.

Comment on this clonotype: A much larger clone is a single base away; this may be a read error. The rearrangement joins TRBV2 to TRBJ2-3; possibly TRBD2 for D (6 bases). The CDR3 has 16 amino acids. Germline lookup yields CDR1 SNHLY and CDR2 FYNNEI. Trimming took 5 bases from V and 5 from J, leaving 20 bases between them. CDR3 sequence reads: CASSSTSIGGKDTQYF. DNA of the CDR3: TGTGCCAGCAGTTCTACTTCTATCGGGGGAAAAGATACGCAGTATTTT.

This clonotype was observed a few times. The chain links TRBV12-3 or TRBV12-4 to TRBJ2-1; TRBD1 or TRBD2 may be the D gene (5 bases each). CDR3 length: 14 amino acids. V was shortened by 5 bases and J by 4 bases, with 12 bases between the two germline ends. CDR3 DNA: TGTGCCAGCAGTCCGTGGGACCGATACAATGAGCAGTTCTTC. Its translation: CASSPWDRYNEQFF.

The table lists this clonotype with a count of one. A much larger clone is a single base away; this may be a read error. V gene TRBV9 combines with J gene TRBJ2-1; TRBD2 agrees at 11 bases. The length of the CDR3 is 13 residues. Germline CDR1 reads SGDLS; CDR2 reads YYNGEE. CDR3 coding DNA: TGTGTCAGCAGCGCCCAATCGACTAGCGGGGAATTCTTC. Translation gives CVSSAQSTSGEFF.